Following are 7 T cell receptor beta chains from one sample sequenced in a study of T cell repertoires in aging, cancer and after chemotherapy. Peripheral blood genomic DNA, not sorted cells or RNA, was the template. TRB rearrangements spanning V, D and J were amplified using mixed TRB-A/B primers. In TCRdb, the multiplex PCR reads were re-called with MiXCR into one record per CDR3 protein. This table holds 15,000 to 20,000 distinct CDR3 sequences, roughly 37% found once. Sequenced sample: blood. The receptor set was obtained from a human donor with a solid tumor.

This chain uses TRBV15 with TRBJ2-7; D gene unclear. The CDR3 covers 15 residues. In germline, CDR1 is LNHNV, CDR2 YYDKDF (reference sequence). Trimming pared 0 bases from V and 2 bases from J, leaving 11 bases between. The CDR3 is CATSRDTALPYEQYF. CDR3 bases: TGTGCCACCAGCAGAGATACTGCACTTCCCTACGAGCAGTACTTC.

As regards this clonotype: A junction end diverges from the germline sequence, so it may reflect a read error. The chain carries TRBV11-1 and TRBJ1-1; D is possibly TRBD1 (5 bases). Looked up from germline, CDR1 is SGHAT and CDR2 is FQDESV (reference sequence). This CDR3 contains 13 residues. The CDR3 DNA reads TGTGCCAGCAGCCAAAGTTGGGGGGATGAAGCTTTGTTT. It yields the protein CASSQSWGDEALF.

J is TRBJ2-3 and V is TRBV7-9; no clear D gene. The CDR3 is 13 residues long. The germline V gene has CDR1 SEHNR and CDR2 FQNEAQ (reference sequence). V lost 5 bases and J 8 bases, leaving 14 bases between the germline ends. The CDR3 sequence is CASSPRGPPTQYF. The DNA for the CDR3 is TGTGCCAGCAGCCCCCGAGGCCCTCCTACGCAGTATTTT.

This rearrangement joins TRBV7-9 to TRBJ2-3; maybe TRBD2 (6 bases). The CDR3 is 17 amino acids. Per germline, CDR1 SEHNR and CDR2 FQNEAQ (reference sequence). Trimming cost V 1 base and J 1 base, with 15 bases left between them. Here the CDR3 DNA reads TGTGCCAGCAGCTTAGAGGGTCGGGGGAGTGGCACAGATACGCAGTATTTT. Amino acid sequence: CASSLEGRGSGTDTQYF.

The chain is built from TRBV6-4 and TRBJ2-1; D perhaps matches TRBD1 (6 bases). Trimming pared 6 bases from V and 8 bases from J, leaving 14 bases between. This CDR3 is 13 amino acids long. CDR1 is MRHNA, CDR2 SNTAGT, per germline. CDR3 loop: CASSLRGTDEQFF. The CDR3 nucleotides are TGTGCCAGCAGCCTCAGGGGCACGGATGAGCAGTTCTTC.

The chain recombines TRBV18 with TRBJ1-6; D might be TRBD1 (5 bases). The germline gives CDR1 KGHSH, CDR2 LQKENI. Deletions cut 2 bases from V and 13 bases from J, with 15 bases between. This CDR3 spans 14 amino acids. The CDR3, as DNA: TGTGCCAGCTCACCAGGGGCAGGGACCAATCCCCTCCACTTT. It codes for CASSPGAGTNPLHF.

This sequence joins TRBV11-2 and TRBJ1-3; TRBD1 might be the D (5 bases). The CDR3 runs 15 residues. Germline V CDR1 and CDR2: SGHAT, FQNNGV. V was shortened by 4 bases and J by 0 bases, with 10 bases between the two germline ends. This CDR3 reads CASSWGPNSGNTIYF. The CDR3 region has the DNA TGTGCCAGCAGCTGGGGACCGAACTCTGGAAACACCATATATTTT.